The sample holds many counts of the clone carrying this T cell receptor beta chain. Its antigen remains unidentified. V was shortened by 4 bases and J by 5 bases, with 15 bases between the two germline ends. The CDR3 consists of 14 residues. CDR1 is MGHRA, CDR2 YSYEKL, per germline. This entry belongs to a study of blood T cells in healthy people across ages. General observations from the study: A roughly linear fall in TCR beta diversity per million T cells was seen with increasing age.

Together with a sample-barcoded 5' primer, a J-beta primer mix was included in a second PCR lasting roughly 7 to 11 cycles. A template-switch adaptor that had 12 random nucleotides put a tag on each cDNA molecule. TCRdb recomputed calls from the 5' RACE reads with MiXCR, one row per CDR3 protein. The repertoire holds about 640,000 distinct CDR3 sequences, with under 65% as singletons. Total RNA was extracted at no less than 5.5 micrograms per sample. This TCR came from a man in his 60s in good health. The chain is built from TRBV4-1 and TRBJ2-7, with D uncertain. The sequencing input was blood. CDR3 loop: CASSLLTRSDEQYF. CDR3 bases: TGCGCCAGCAGCCTATTAACACGCAGCGACGAGCAGTACTTC.